This T cell receptor beta chain came from a study of blood T cell repertoires in COVID-19. Some clones are missing from TCRdb's copy, which holds only in-frame ones; the method was immunoSEQ multiplex PCR. The sample has about 200,000 clones, 92% seen once. J was trimmed by 0 bases and V by 5 bases; bases with no gene match: 18. Germline CDR1 is MDHEN and CDR2 is SYDVKM. The CDR3 spans 20 residues. While infection was still active, Seattle patients were enrolled and then followed longitudinally. Sample: peripheral blood. This chain links TRBV28 with TRBJ1-5, with TRBD1 matching 8 bases. This sequence was found in a man between 60 and 75 years old with COVID-19, enrolled during active disease. The CDR3 coding sequence is TGTGCCAGCAGTGCCTCTCTGGGGGGACAGGCGTCTTATAGCAATCAGCCCCAGCATTTT. Encoded protein: CASSASLGGQASYSNQPQHF.